Listed below are T cell receptor beta chains from one sample, sequenced in a study of blood T cell repertoires in COVID-19. TCRdb's table, derived via immunoSEQ multiplex PCR, lists solely in-frame clones and lacks some. In the table there are about 160,000 clones, approximately 83% of which are singletons. Sequencing was done on a sample of peripheral blood. These receptors all come from a woman of 80 years or more with active or convalescent COVID-19. Each CDR3 is given with its conserved first and last residue. D genes are given only for firm matches. Only part of the rows carry a size: once, few, many, or a class if the clone is expanded.

TRBJ1-4,TRBD1,.,17,TRBV7-9,TGTGCCAGCAGCGACCGGACAGGGGGTAGGACTAATGAAAAACTGTTTTTT,CASSDRTGGRTNEKLFF
TRBJ1-4,TRBD1,.,13,TRBV19,TGTGCCAGTAGGGGACAGGGGGGTGAAAAACTGTTTTTT,CASRGQGGEKLFF
TRBJ1-5,TRBD1,once,17,TRBV12-5,TGTGCTAGTGGTCCAGGACAGGGGGCTAATAGCAATCAGCCCCAGCATTTT,CASGPGQGANSNQPQHF
TRBJ2-1,TRBD1,.,17,TRBV19,TGTGCCAGTAGTTCTCCGGGACAGGCTTCGACCTACAATGAGCAGTTCTTC,CASSSPGQASTYNEQFF
TRBJ1-6,.,.,14,TRBV7-2,TGTGCCAGCAGTCCCCTCCCGTCCCAGTCACCCCTCCACTTT,CASSPLPSQSPLHF
TRBJ1-2,.,few,13,TRBV7-8,TGTGCCAGCAGCTTACCCAGGGGTGATGGCTACACCTTC,CASSLPRGDGYTF
TRBJ1-6,.,.,16,TRBV6-2/TRBV6-3,TGTGCCAGCAGTACCCGACTGACCCCTGGGAATTCACCCCTCCACTTT,CASSTRLTPGNSPLHF
TRBJ1-4,TRBD1,.,15,TRBV19,TGTGCCAGTAGTCCAAGGACAGGGGGGAAAGAAAAACTGTTTTTT,CASSPRTGGKEKLFF
TRBJ1-1,.,.,16,TRBV25-1,TGTGCCAGCAGTGAATCTTTGTTGGGTGGGAGAAATGAAGCTTTCTTT,CASSESLLGGRNEAFF
TRBJ1-4,.,.,18,TRBV4-3,TGCGCCAGCAGCCAAGGATTAACAGGGAGTGTGGCTAATGAAAAACTGTTTTTT,CASSQGLTGSVANEKLFF
TRBJ2-5,TRBD2,.,14,TRBV4-3,TGCGCCAGCAGCCAAGAACTAGCGGAAGAGACCCAGTACTTC,CASSQELAEETQYF
TRBJ1-2,.,.,15,TRBV24-1,TGTGCCACCAGTGATTTTGCTAGGATCTTCTATGGCTACACCTTC,CATSDFARIFYGYTF
TRBJ1-2,TRBD1,.,16,TRBV19,TGTGCCAGTAGGAGGGGCTTGGGACAGGGGGCAACTGGCTACACCTTC,CASRRGLGQGATGYTF
TRBJ2-5,TRBD1,.,15,TRBV25-1,TGTGCCAGCACCCAAGGGGGGACAGGGGGCGAGACCCAGTACTTC,CASTQGGTGGETQYF
TRBJ2-2,TRBD1,few,16,TRBV7-2,TGTGCCAGCAGCACACGCGGACAGGGACCCACCGGGGAGCTGTTTTTT,CASSTRGQGPTGELFF
TRBJ1-6,.,.,14,TRBV2,TGTGCCAGCACACAGGGTTCCTATAATTCACCCCTCCACTTT,CASTQGSYNSPLHF
TRBJ1-1,.,.,11,TRBV30,TGTGCCTGGGGCACCGGGAGATTTGATTTCTTT,CAWGTGRFDFF
TRBJ1-5,TRBD1,.,14,TRBV5-6,TGTGCCAGCAGCTCGGCAGGGGGGTCTCAGCCCCAGCATTTT,CASSSAGGSQPQHF
TRBJ1-1,.,.,15,TRBV7-9,TGTGCCAGCAGCTTAGGGCAGTCTCGGGGGGCAGAAGCTTTCTTT,CASSLGQSRGAEAFF
TRBJ1-5,TRBD1,.,17,TRBV7-2,TGTGCCAGCAGGACCCTTACCGGGACAGGGCGCAATCAGCCCCAGCATTTT,CASRTLTGTGRNQPQHF
TRBJ1-1,.,.,13,TRBV5-1,TGCGCCAGCAGCTGGGCCGAAGGCACTGAAGCTTTCTTT,CASSWAEGTEAFF
TRBJ1-2,.,.,13,TRBV7-8,TGTGCCAGCAGCTTAGTAATAACGAGGGGCTACACCTTC,CASSLVITRGYTF
TRBJ1-1,.,.,12,TRBV19,TGTGCCAGTCTAAATCCCGGGACTGAAGCTTTCTTT,CASLNPGTEAFF
TRBJ1-1,.,.,16,TRBV10-3,TGTGCCATCAGTGAGTCGACTCCCTTGGGGAACACTGAAGCTTTCTTT,CAISESTPLGNTEAFF
TRBJ1-5,TRBD1,.,16,TRBV19,TGTGCCAGTAGTATTACAGGGGTCACCTCAAATCAGCCCCAGCATTTT,CASSITGVTSNQPQHF
TRBJ1-2,.,.,14,TRBV7-2,TGTGCCAGCAGCTTAGGAGGGAGTGGATATGGCTACACCTTC,CASSLGGSGYGYTF
TRBJ2-6,.,.,14,TRBV19,TGTGCCAGTAGTCGGGATTCTGGGGCCAACGTCCTGACTTTC,CASSRDSGANVLTF
TRBJ1-1,.,.,14,TRBV7-2,TGTGCCAGCAGCTCCCGCCGGGGGAACACTGAAGCTTTCTTT,CASSSRRGNTEAFF
TRBJ2-2,.,.,14,TRBV6-2/TRBV6-3,TGTGCCAGCAGTGATGACGGAGACACCGGGGAGCTGTTTTTT,CASSDDGDTGELFF
TRBJ1-6,TRBD1,.,17,TRBV19,TGTGCCAGCCTAGACTCCGGGACAGGGGTTTATAATTCACCCCTCCACTTT,CASLDSGTGVYNSPLHF
TRBJ1-3,TRBD1,.,14,TRBV5-8,TGTGCCAGCGGGACAGGGTTCTCTGGAAACACCATATATTTT,CASGTGFSGNTIYF
TRBJ2-2,TRBD2,.,15,TRBV10-3,TGTGCCATCAGTCCAGCGGGAGGGAACACCGGGGAGCTGTTTTTT,CAISPAGGNTGELFF